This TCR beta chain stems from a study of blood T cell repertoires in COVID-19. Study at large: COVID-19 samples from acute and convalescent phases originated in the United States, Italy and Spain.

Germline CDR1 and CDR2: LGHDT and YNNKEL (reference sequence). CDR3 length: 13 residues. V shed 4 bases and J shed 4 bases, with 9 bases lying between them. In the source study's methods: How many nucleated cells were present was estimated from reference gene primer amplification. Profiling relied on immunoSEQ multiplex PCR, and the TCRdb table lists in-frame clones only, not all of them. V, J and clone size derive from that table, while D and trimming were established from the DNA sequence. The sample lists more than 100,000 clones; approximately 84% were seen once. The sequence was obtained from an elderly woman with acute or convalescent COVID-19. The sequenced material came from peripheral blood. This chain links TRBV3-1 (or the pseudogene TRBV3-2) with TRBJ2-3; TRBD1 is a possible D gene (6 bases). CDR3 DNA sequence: TGTGCCAGCAGCCCCCAGGGGTCAGATACGCAGTATTTT. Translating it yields CASSPQGSDTQYF.